This T cell receptor beta chain was profiled in a study of CD8+ T cells in alopecia areata. Extracted RNA was reverse transcribed, and the resulting cDNA served as sequencing template. Profiled with immunoSEQ multiplex PCR; TCRdb holds only in-frame clones, not every one. The sample shows 150,000 to 200,000 clones, around 49% of them seen only once. Treatment given: oral pan-JAK inhibitor, 5-10 mg twice daily. The ends were cut back, 4 bases at V and 4 bases at J, with 8 bases in the middle. The CDR3 is 12 amino acids. The germline CDR1 and CDR2 sequences are SGDLS and YYNGEE. This chain links TRBV9 with TRBJ1-2; D is undetermined. Sequenced material: CD8+ T cells sorted from blood, taken at roughly week 52, from a patient treated with tofacitinib. This TCR was sampled from a human donor with alopecia areata. CDR3 coding DNA: TGTGCCAGCAGCTCAAGATCCTATGGCTACACCTTC. It encodes CASSSRSYGYTF.